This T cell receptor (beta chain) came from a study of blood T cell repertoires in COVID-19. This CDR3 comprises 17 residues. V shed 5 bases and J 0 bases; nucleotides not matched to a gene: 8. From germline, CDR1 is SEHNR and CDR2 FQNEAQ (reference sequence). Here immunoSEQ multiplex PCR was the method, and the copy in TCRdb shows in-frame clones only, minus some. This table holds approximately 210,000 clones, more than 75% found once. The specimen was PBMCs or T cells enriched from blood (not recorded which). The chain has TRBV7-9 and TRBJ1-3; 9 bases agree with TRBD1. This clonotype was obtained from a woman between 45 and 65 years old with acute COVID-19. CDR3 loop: CASSLRQGVPSGNTIYF. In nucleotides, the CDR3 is TGTGCCAGCAGCCTAAGACAGGGGGTGCCCTCTGGAAACACCATATATTTT. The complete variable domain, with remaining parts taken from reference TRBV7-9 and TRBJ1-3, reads DTGVSQNPRHKITKRGQNVTFRCDPISEHNRLYWYRQTLGQGPEFLTYFQNEAQLEKSRLLSDRFSAERPKGSFSTLEIQRTEQGDSAMYLCASSLRQGVPSGNTIYFGEGSWLTVV.